This TCR beta chain is from a study of cytomegalovirus exposure and HLA in healthy donors. Overall study: Caucasian-associated ancestry cluster membership applied to approximately 84% of nearly 400 genotyped donors.

The PCR was carried out with 60 Vbeta primers and 13 Jbeta primers. Authors' processing steps: There were some 87 million unique TCR beta chains by a later count, and approximately 11 million of them were shared. The table came from immunoSEQ multiplex PCR; TCRdb's copy has only in-frame clones and leaves some out. That table furnishes V, J and clone size, whereas the DNA furnished D and trimming. The data contain 150,000 to 200,000 clones, 80% to 90% of them singletons. Healthy bone marrow donors supplied every sample. With respect to this clone: What it recognizes is unknown.

General study findings and limits: With later analysis, a missense DCLRE1C variant became linked to TCR beta V- and J-gene trimming.

CDR1 is SGHRS, CDR2 YFSETQ, per germline. V dropped 1 base and J dropped 1; count of bases not matched to a gene: 13. The CDR3 has 20 residues. The chain joins TRBV5-1 to TRBJ2-2; TRBD2 matches 10 bases. Sequencing input: PBMCs. This TCR was recovered from a man aged 18-30 years in good health and CMV-seropositive. CDR3 sequence: CASSLSTFLAGALNTGELFF. In nucleotides, the CDR3 is TGCGCCAGCAGCTTGTCAACTTTCCTAGCGGGGGCCCTGAACACCGGGGAGCTGTTTTTT.